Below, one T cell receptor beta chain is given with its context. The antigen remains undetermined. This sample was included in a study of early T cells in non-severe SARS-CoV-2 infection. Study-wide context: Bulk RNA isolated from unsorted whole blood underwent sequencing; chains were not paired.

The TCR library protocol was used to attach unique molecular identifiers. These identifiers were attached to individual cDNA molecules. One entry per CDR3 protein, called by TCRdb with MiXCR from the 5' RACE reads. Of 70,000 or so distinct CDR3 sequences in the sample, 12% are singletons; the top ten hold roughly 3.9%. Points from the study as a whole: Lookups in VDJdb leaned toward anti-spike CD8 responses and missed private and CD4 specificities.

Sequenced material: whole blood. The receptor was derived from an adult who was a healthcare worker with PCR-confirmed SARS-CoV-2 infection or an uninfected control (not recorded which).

CDR3 DNA sequence: TGTGCCAGCAGTTTATTGGCAGGGATTAACTATGGCTACACCTTC. Protein: CASSLLAGINYGYTF. J is TRBJ1-2 and V is TRBV28; the D gene is possibly TRBD1 (5 bases). Germline V gene lookup returns CDR1 MDHEN and CDR2 SYDVKM. CDR3 length: 15 residues. Trimming stripped 1 base from V and 1 base from J, with 10 bases between.